These 24 T cell receptor beta chains share one sample of origin, sequenced in a study of T cell repertoires in aging, cancer and after chemotherapy. Peripheral blood genomic DNA, not sorted cells or RNA, was the template. A mixed TRB-A/B primer pool amplified rearranged TRB by multiplex touch-down PCR. From the multiplex PCR reads, TCRdb called clonotypes with MiXCR, one entry per CDR3 protein. The data show fewer than 9,500 distinct CDR3 sequences, approximately 49% seen once. Input material: blood. These receptors all stem from a human donor with a solid tumor.

In this sample, this clonotype turned up a few times. The rearrangement uses TRBV7-6 and TRBJ2-7; D gene uncertain. CDR3 length equals 16 residues. Trimming took 0 bases from V and 0 from J, leaving 12 bases between them. Germline V lookup: CDR1 SGHVS, CDR2 FNYEAQ. Here the CDR3 reads CASSLADLGFSYEQYF. The CDR3 region has the DNA TGTGCCAGCAGCTTAGCGGACCTAGGGTTCTCCTACGAGCAGTACTTC.

As to this clonotype: The CDR3 does not close with the conserved phenylalanine or tryptophan, likely indicating a read error. The chain employs TRBV9 and TRBJ2-2, with TRBD2 identical over 7 bases. The CDR3 extends over 16 amino acids. After removal of 0 bases from V and 8 bases from J, the junction contained 10 bases not matched to a gene. Germline V gene lookup returns CDR1 SGDLS and CDR2 YYNGEE. CDR3 coding DNA: TGTGCCAGCAGCGTAGGGGTAGCGGGCTCCGAGGGGGAGCTGTTTGTT. Translating it yields CASSVGVAGSEGELFV.

CDR3 nucleotide sequence: TGTGCCAGCTCCTCGGGACAGAACTATGGCTACACCTTC. Encoded protein: CASSSGQNYGYTF. The V and J genes are TRBV28 and TRBJ1-2, with 7 bases matching TRBD1. After removal of 8 bases from V and 2 bases from J, the junction contained 5 bases not matched to a gene. Germline assignment: CDR1 MDHEN and CDR2 SYDVKM. The CDR3 loop spans 13 amino acids.

The J gene is TRBJ2-5, the V gene TRBV7-2; D remains ambiguous. Trimming cost V 3 bases and J 0 bases, with 11 bases left between them. CDR1 is SGHTA and CDR2 is FQGNSA in the germline V gene. The CDR3 contains 15 residues. The CDR3 DNA reads as TGTGCCAGCAGCTTTTTACCATCGTACCAAGAGACCCAGTACTTC. Protein sequence: CASSFLPSYQETQYF. Full variable domain (outside the CDR3, taken from reference TRBV7-2 and TRBJ2-5): GAGVSQSPSNKVTEKGKDVELRCDPISGHTALYWYRQSLGQGLEFLIYFQGNSAPDKSGLPSDRFSAERTGGSVSTLTIQRTQQEDSAVYLCASSFLPSYQETQYFGPGTRLLVL.

CDR3 amino acids: CSATQREGNYEQYF. CDR3 DNA sequence: TGCAGTGCTACCCAGAGGGAGGGTAATTACGAGCAGTACTTC. This chain connects TRBV20-1 to TRBJ2-7; 7 bases agree with TRBD2. Germline assignment: CDR1 DFQATT and CDR2 SNEGSKA (reference sequence). The CDR3 consists of 14 residues. The ends lost 4 bases at V and 4 bases at J; junction bases unmatched: 10.

The chain has TRBV7-6 and TRBJ2-7; perhaps TRBD1 as D (6 bases). The CDR3 is 14 amino acids. Trimming pared 3 bases from V and 1 base from J, leaving 10 bases between. Germline assignment: CDR1 SGHVS and CDR2 FNYEAQ. For the CDR3, the DNA is TGTGCCAGCAGCTTTGGACAGCGGTCCTACGAGCAGTACTTC. It translates to CASSFGQRSYEQYF.

In nucleotides, the CDR3 is TGTGCCAGCAGTCTATCCCCCAGGGGGAGGGGGAACACTGAAGCTTTCTTT. Residues: CASSLSPRGRGNTEAFF. The chain is built from TRBV6-2 or TRBV6-3 and TRBJ1-1; 7 nucleotides line up with TRBD1. The CDR3 is 17 residues long. After removal of 5 bases from V and 1 base from J, the junction contained 13 bases not matched to a gene. Germline V gives CDR1 MNHEY, CDR2 SVGEGT.

The chain uses TRBV6-6 and TRBJ2-7; D remains unclear. The V gene's germline CDR1 is MNHNY and CDR2 SVGAGI (reference sequence). The CDR3 runs to 12 residues. V lost 5 bases to trimming and J lost 3 bases, with 8 bases between them. CDR3: CASSPSGYEQYF. In DNA form, the CDR3 reads TGTGCCAGCAGTCCCTCCGGCTACGAGCAGTACTTC.

V usage is TRBV7-9 and J usage is TRBJ1-4; D uncertain. V dropped 2 bases and J dropped 4 bases, with 8 bases sitting between them. The germline gives CDR1 SEHNR, CDR2 FQNEAQ (reference sequence). The CDR3 covers 14 residues. The CDR3 DNA reads as TGTGCCAGCAGCTTAAGGGCAGATAATGAAAAACTGTTTTTT. Protein product: CASSLRADNEKLFF. Using reference TRBV7-9 and TRBJ1-4 for the parts outside the CDR3, the full variable domain is DTGVSQNPRHKITKRGQNVTFRCDPISEHNRLYWYRQTLGQGPEFLTYFQNEAQLEKSRLLSDRFSAERPKGSFSTLEIQRTEQGDSAMYLCASSLRADNEKLFFGSGTQLSVL.

This clonotype showed up just a few times. The V gene is TRBV19, the J gene TRBJ1-2; TRBD1 agrees at 7 bases. V dropped 3 bases and J dropped 3; count of bases not matched to a gene: 7. This CDR3 contains 15 residues. Germline-derived CDR1 and CDR2 are LNHDA and SQIVND (reference sequence). CDR3 bases: TGTGCCAGTAGTATCGCCACAGGGACAGACTATGGCTACACCTTC. Its translation: CASSIATGTDYGYTF.

The V and J genes are TRBV28 and TRBJ1-2, with 8 bases aligning to TRBD1. From germline, CDR1 is MDHEN and CDR2 SYDVKM. CDR3 length equals 20 residues. V trimming: 2 bases; J trimming: 8 bases; junction bases outside the gene matches: 25. The CDR3 DNA is TGTGCCAGCAGTTTAACCCCCCCTTTGTGGACAGGGCCTGGAGATAGGGGCTACACCTTC. It codes for CASSLTPPLWTGPGDRGYTF.

This sequence joins TRBV20-1 and TRBJ2-3; tentatively, D is TRBD1 or TRBD2 (6 bases each). Germline values: CDR1 DFQATT, CDR2 SNEGSKA (reference sequence). CDR3 length: 13 residues. Between the trimmed V and J ends, which lost 6 bases and 8 bases, there was a span of 18 bases. The CDR3 loop reads CSASPRGAPTQYF. The CDR3 nucleotides are TGCAGTGCCTCCCCTAGGGGGGCCCCTACGCAGTATTTT.

V gene TRBV11-2 combines with J gene TRBJ2-1; D uncertain. Germline V gene data show CDR1 as SGHAT and CDR2 as FQNNGV. The CDR3 runs to 12 residues. Trimming shortened V by 4 bases and J by 8 bases, and 9 bases separated the two germline ends. The CDR3 coding sequence is TGTGCCAGCAGCTCCCATGAGTATGAGCAGTTCTTC. Amino acids: CASSSHEYEQFF.

This clonotype occurred once. V usage is TRBV20-1 and J usage is TRBJ2-7; 10 nucleotides align to TRBD2. Germline V gives CDR1 DFQATT, CDR2 SNEGSKA (reference sequence). The CDR3 is made up of 14 amino acids. V shed 4 bases, J shed 1 base, and the junction held 4 bases outside the gene matches. CDR3 region: CSATGLAASYEQYF. The CDR3 nucleotides read TGCAGTGCTACCGGACTAGCGGCTTCCTACGAGCAGTACTTC.

This chain joins TRBV30 and TRBJ2-1; the match to TRBD2 covers 11 bases. This CDR3 contains 14 residues. Germline values: CDR1 GTSNPN, CDR2 SVGIG (reference sequence). V trimming: 5 bases; J trimming: 2 bases; junction bases outside the gene matches: 2. The CDR3 loop reads CAWATSGTYNEQFF. For the CDR3, the DNA is TGTGCCTGGGCGACTAGCGGGACCTACAATGAGCAGTTCTTC.

This clonotype came up a few times. The chain couples TRBV5-6 to TRBJ1-1, with D uncertain. The germline gives CDR1 SGHDT, CDR2 YYEEEE. V was pared by 4 bases and J by 0 bases, with 13 bases between. The CDR3 contains 15 residues. The CDR3 region is CASSGLGFMNTEAFF. CDR3 coding DNA: TGTGCCAGCAGCGGTCTGGGGTTTATGAACACTGAAGCTTTCTTT.

Only a few counts were recorded for this clonotype. The chain uses TRBV13 and TRBJ1-1; possible D gene TRBD1, 6 bases. V lost 5 bases to trimming and J lost 0 bases, with 10 bases between them. The germline V gene has CDR1 PRHDT and CDR2 FYEKMQ (reference sequence). The length of the CDR3 is 14 residues. The CDR3 loop is CASSHGQMNTEAFF. CDR3 DNA: TGTGCCAGCAGCCACGGACAGATGAACACTGAAGCTTTCTTT. The variable domain in full, completed from reference TRBV13 and TRBJ1-1, reads AAGVIQSPRHLIKEKRETATLKCYPIPRHDTVYWYQQGPGQDPQFLISFYEKMQSDKGSIPDRFSAQQFSDYHSELNMSSLELGDSALYFCASSHGQMNTEAFFGQGTRLTVV.

The rearrangement uses TRBV15 and TRBJ2-7, with 8 bases aligning to TRBD1. Per the germline V gene, CDR1 is LNHNV and CDR2 is YYDKDF (reference sequence). The CDR3 length is 12 residues. V lost 6 bases, J lost 6 bases, and 4 bases stayed unmatched. CDR3 in amino acids: CATSTGGSEQYF. For the CDR3, the DNA is TGTGCCACCAGTACAGGGGGGTCCGAGCAGTACTTC.

This clonotype was observed once. This chain connects TRBV5-1 to TRBJ2-3; TRBD2 aligns across 8 bases. V lost 5 bases to trimming and J lost 4 bases; unmatched junction nucleotides: 12. The CDR3 loop spans 16 amino acids. Germline CDR1 reads SGHRS; CDR2 reads YFSETQ. CDR3 coding DNA: TGCGCCAGCAGAGGCCCCAGCGGGAGTTCCGCAGATACGCAGTATTTT. Its protein product is CASRGPSGSSADTQYF.

The gene calls are TRBV5-4 and TRBJ1-1; 7 bases match TRBD1. This CDR3 spans 13 amino acids. V dropped 0 bases and J dropped 11; count of bases not matched to a gene: 7. Germline CDR1 SGHNT, CDR2 YYREEE (reference sequence). The CDR3 DNA reads as TGTGCCAGCAGCTTGGAAACAGGGGATCGGGCTTTCTTT. Translation gives CASSLETGDRAFF.

The V gene is TRBV7-3, the J gene TRBJ2-3; TRBD2 matches at 12 bases. CDR1 and CDR2 (germline): SGHTA, FQGTGA. The CDR3 has 15 residues. The J segment lost 3 bases and the V segment lost 5 bases, leaving 3 bases of the junction unmatched. The CDR3 loop is CASSRGLAGTDTQYF. In DNA, the CDR3 is TGTGCCAGCAGCCGCGGACTAGCGGGAACAGATACGCAGTATTTT.

This chain joins TRBV7-4 and TRBJ2-7, with D maybe TRBD2 (5 bases). V was trimmed by 7 bases and J by 3 bases, leaving 16 bases between them. The CDR3 sequence is 14 residues long. CDR1 is SGHVT, CDR2 SQSDAQ, per germline. The CDR3 protein is CASTEDLTYYEQYF. CDR3 nucleotides: TGTGCCAGCACGGAGGACCTGACCTACTACGAGCAGTACTTC.

The chain links TRBV29-1 to TRBJ1-1; a possible D gene is TRBD1 (6 bases). The CDR3 length is 12 residues. Germline CDR1 reads SQVTM; CDR2 reads ANQGSEA. The V end lost 4 bases, the J end lost 4 bases, and 10 bases lay between the germline ends. The CDR3 loop is CSVVGAGTEAFF. Here the CDR3 DNA reads TGCAGCGTTGTGGGGGCTGGCACTGAAGCTTTCTTT.

J is TRBJ2-7 and V is TRBV28; D perhaps matches TRBD1 (5 bases). Germline assignment: CDR1 MDHEN and CDR2 SYDVKM. Trimming pared 0 bases from V and 1 base from J, leaving 13 bases between. The length of the CDR3 is 16 residues. CDR3 coding DNA: TGTGCCAGCAGTTTATGGGACATCAATGCTTCCTACGAGCAGTACTTC. Amino acids: CASSLWDINASYEQYF.